This T cell receptor beta chain stems from a study of naive and memory T cell subsets. Study findings and constraints: In naive cells, over 95% of TCR sequences were seen only once. Naive repertoires, especially CD8, held a few larger clonotypes, possibly memory cells re-expressing CD45RA.

In its sample, this clonotype was seen a few times. The antigen is unknown. The germline V gene has CDR1 DFQATT and CDR2 SNEGSKA (reference sequence). The CDR3 has 14 residues. Trimming shortened V by 1 base and J by 1 base, and 11 bases separated the two germline ends. The beta constant-region primer was an equimolar mix of two oligonucleotides covering TRBC1 and TRBC2. Nested alpha and beta constant-region primers with the SP2 primer drove four PCR rounds on ligated cDNA. TCRdb reprocessed the UMI-ligation and nested PCR reads with MiXCR, giving one entry per CDR3 protein. The sample records 150,000 or so distinct CDR3 sequences, 22% being singletons.

The sequence was obtained from a human donor in good health. The gene calls are TRBV20-1 and TRBJ2-7, with D hard to call. Input material: naive CD4+ T cells from blood. For the CDR3, the DNA is TGCAGTGCTAGAGGAAGCCTCCTATCCTACGAGCAGTACTTC. This encodes CSARGSLLSYEQYF.